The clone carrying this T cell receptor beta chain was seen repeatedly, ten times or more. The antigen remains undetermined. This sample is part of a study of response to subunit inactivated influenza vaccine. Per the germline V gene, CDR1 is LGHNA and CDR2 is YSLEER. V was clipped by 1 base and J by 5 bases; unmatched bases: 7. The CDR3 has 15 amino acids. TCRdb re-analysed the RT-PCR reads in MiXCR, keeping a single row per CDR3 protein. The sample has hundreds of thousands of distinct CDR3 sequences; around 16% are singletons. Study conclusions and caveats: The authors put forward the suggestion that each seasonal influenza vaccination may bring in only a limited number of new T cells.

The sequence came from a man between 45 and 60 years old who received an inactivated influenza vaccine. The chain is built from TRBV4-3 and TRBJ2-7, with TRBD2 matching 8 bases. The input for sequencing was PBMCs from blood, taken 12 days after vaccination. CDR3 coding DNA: TGCGCCAGCAGCCAAGGGACGGGGCGGGGGGACGAGCAGTACTTC. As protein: CASSQGTGRGDEQYF.